This TCR beta chain was sequenced in a study of cytomegalovirus exposure and HLA in healthy donors. The PCR was carried out with 60 Vbeta primers and 13 Jbeta primers. Clones were sequenced by immunoSEQ multiplex PCR, and TCRdb holds only the in-frame ones, with some missing. The table shows about 83,000 clones, with 81% occurring only once. The table lists this clone with a count of one. The sequence was collected from a woman between 25 and 40 years old in good health and CMV-seronegative. The sequenced sample consisted of PBMCs.

DNA of the CDR3: TGTGCCAGCCCCGGGGGGAGGAGCAACACCGGGGAGCTGTTTTTT. It is translated as CASPGGRSNTGELFF. This chain joins TRBV6-5 and TRBJ2-2; TRBD2 agrees at 7 bases. There are 15 residues in the CDR3. Germline CDR1 is MNHEY and CDR2 is SVGAGI. V gave up 8 bases and J gave up 2 bases; unmatched junction bases: 8.